This TCR beta chain was sequenced for a study of cytotoxic CD8 clonotypes in ibrutinib-treated CLL. Measured with immunoSEQ multiplex PCR; TCRdb has only the in-frame clones, and not every one. The sample has about 50,000 clones, 83% seen once. The germline V gene encodes CDR1 SNHLY and CDR2 FYNNEI. Between the trimmed V and J ends, which lost 5 bases and 4 bases, there was a span of 11 bases. CDR3 size: 13 residues. This chain connects TRBV2 to TRBJ1-2, with TRBD1 as a possible D gene (5 bases). This material consisted of PBMCs, taken after 24 months of ibrutinib treatment. This receptor was identified in a human donor with chronic lymphocytic leukemia. The CDR3 spells CASSPGGSYGYTF. The CDR3 DNA reads as TGTGCCAGCAGTCCCGGGGGGTCCTATGGCTACACCTTC.